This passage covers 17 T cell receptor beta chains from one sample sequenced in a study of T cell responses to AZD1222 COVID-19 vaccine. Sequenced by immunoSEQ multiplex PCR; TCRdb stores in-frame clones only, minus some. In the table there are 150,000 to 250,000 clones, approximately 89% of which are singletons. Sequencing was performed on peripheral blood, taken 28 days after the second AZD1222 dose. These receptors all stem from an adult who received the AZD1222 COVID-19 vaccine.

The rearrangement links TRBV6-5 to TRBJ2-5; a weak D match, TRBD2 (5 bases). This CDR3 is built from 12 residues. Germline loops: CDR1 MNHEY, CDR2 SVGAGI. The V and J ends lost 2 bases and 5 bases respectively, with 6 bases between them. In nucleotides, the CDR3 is TGTGCCAGCAGTTACCGCGGGGAGACCCAGTACTTC. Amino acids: CASSYRGETQYF.

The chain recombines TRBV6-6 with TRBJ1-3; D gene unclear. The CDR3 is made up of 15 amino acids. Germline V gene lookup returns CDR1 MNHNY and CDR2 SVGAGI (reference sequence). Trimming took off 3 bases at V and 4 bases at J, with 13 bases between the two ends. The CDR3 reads CASSYTWVTGNTIYF. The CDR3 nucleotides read TGTGCCAGCAGTTATACGTGGGTGACCGGAAACACCATATATTTT.

DNA of the CDR3: TGTGCCAGCAGAGACGGGAGATTCTACGAGCAGTACTTC. Its translation: CASRDGRFYEQYF. V gene TRBV27 combines with J gene TRBJ2-7; D perhaps matches TRBD2 (6 bases). The CDR3 loop spans 13 amino acids. Germline loops: CDR1 MNHEY, CDR2 SMNVEV (reference sequence). Trimming removed 6 bases at V and 3 bases at J, with 12 bases between.

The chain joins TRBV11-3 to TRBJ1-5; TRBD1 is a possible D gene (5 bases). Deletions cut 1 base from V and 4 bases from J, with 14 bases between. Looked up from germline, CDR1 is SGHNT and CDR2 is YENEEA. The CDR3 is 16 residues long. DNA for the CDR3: TGTGCCAGCAGCTTAGGGGGGATCGGGCAAAATCAGCCCCAGCATTTT. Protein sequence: CASSLGGIGQNQPQHF.

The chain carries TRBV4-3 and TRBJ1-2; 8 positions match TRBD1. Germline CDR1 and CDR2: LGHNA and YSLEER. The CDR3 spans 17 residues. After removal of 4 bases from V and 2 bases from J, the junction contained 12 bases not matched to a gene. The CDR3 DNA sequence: TGCGCCAGCAGCCCGGCCCTTCAGGGGGCGCGGAACTATGGCTACACCTTC. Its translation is CASSPALQGARNYGYTF.

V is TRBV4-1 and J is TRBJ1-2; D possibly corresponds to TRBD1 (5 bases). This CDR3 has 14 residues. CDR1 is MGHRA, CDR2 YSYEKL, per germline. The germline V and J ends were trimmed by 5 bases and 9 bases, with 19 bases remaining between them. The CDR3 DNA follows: TGCGCCAGCAGCTCGCGAGTGGGGACGGATAGCTACACCTTC. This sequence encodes CASSSRVGTDSYTF.

CDR3 in DNA: TGTGCCAGCGTCTTAATCCATAATGAGCAGTTCTTC. Translating gives CASVLIHNEQFF. This chain joins TRBV7-9 and TRBJ2-1; the D is unclear. CDR3 size: 12 residues. Germline CDR1 SEHNR, CDR2 FQNEAQ (reference sequence). Trimming pared 8 bases from V and 7 bases from J, leaving 12 bases between.

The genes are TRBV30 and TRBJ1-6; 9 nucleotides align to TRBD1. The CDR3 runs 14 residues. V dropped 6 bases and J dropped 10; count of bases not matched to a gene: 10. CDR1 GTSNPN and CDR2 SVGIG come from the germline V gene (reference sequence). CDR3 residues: CACTRTGANSPLHF. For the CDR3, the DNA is TGTGCCTGCACAAGGACAGGGGCTAACTCACCCCTCCACTTT.

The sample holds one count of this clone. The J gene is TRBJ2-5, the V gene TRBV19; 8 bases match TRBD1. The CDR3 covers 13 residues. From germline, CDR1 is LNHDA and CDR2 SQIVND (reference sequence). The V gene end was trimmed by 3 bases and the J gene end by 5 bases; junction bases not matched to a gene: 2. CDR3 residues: CASSIQGAETQYF. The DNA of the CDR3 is TGTGCCAGTAGTATTCAGGGGGCCGAGACCCAGTACTTC.

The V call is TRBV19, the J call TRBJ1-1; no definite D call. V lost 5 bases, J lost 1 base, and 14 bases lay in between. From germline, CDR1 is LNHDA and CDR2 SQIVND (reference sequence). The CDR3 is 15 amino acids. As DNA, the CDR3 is TGTGCCAGTAGTTTACTGATGGGGTCGAACACTGAAGCTTTCTTT. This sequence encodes CASSLLMGSNTEAFF.

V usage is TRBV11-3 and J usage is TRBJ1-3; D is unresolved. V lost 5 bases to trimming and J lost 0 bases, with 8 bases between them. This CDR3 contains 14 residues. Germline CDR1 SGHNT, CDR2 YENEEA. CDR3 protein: CASSPSVSGNTIYF. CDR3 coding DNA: TGTGCCAGCAGCCCGAGCGTCTCTGGAAACACCATATATTTT. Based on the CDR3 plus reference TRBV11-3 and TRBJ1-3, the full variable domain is EAGVVQSPRYKIIEKKQPVAFWCNPISGHNTLYWYLQNLGQGPELLIRYENEEAVDDSQLPKDRFSAERLKGVDSTLKIQPAELGDSAVYLCASSPSVSGNTIYFGEGSWLTVV.

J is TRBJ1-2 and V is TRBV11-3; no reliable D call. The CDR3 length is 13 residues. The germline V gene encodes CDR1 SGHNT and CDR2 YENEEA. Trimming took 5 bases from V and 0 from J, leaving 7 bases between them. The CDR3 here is CASSPDTNYGYTF. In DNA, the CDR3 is TGTGCCAGCAGCCCTGATACTAACTATGGCTACACCTTC.

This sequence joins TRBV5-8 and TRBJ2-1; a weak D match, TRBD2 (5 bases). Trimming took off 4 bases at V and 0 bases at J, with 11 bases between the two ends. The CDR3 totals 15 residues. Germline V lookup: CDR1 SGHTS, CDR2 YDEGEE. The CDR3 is CASSRLEVSYNEQFF. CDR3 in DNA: TGTGCCAGCAGCCGGTTGGAGGTCTCCTACAATGAGCAGTTCTTC. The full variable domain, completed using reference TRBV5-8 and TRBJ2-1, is EAGVTQSPTHLIKTRGQQATLRCSPISGHTSVYWYQQALGLGLQFLLWYDEGEERNRGNFPPRFSGRQFPNYSSELNVNALELEDSALYLCASSRLEVSYNEQFFGPGTRLTVL.

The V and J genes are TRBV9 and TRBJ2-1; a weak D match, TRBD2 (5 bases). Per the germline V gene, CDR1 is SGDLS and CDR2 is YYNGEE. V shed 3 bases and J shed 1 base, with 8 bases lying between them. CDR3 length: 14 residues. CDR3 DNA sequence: TGTGCCAGCAGCGACCCGGGATCCTACAATGAGCAGTTCTTC. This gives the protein CASSDPGSYNEQFF. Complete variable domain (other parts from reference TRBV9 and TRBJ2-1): DSGVTQTPKHLITATGQRVTLRCSPRSGDLSVYWYQQSLDQGLQFLIQYYNGEERAKGNILERFSAQQFPDLHSELNLSSLELGDSALYFCASSDPGSYNEQFFGPGTRLTVL.

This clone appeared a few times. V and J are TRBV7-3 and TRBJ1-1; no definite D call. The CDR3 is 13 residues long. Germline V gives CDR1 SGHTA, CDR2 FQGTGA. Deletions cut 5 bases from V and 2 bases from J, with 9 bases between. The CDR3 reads CASSLQDNTEAFF. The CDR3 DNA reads TGTGCCAGCAGCCTCCAGGACAACACTGAAGCTTTCTTT.

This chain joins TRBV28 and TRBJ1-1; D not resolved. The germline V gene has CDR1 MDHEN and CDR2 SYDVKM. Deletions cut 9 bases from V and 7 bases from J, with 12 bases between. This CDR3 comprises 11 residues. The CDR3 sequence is CASCRTFEAFF. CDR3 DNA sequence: TGTGCCAGTTGTCGGACCTTTGAAGCTTTCTTT.

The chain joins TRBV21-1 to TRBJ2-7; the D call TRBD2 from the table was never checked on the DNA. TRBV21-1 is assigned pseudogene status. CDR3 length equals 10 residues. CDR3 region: CASGTAEQYF. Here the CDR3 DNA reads TGTGCCAGTGGGACTGCGGAACAGTACTTC.